The rows below give T cell receptor beta chains drawn from one sample of a study of blood T cell repertoires in COVID-19. Sequencing was performed with immunoSEQ multiplex PCR; in TCRdb, only in-frame clones are kept and a portion is missing. Of 40,000 to 60,000 clones in the sample, 85% to 90% are singletons; the top ten hold 5.9%. Sequences were obtained from peripheral blood. The receptors here all came from a woman in her sixties or seventies with acute or convalescent COVID-19. Each CDR3 is given with its conserved first and last residue. Fields, in order: V gene, D gene, J gene, clone size, CDR3 DNA, CDR3 protein. A D gene is named only where the DNA matches it firmly. The size of a clone is reported for some rows only, either as once, few or many, or as a class for expanded clones.

v_call: TRBV11-2; d_call: TRBD1; j_call: TRBJ1-3; clone_size: -; cdr3_nt: TGTGCCAGCAGCTTACCCCCAGGGGGCGAAAACACCATATATTTT; cdr3_aa: CASSLPPGGENTIYF
v_call: TRBV7-9; d_call: -; j_call: TRBJ1-1; clone_size: few; cdr3_nt: TGTGCCAGCAGCAAACAGTCGTCGTTGGGCACTGAAGCTTTCTTT; cdr3_aa: CASSKQSSLGTEAFF
v_call: TRBV19; d_call: -; j_call: TRBJ1-2; clone_size: -; cdr3_nt: TGTGCCAGTACCCAAGGCGGGGATGGGGATGGCTACACCTTC; cdr3_aa: CASTQGGDGDGYTF
v_call: TRBV5-1; d_call: -; j_call: TRBJ2-2; clone_size: -; cdr3_nt: TGCGCCAGCAGCTTGGCCGGTCCACAGGGTGGGACCGGGGAGCTGTTTTTT; cdr3_aa: CASSLAGPQGGTGELFF
v_call: TRBV7-3; d_call: TRBD2; j_call: TRBJ2-1; clone_size: -; cdr3_nt: TGTGCCAGCAGCTTAACCCCTAGCGGGTACAATGAGCAGTTCTTC; cdr3_aa: CASSLTPSGYNEQFF
v_call: TRBV11-2; d_call: -; j_call: TRBJ2-1; clone_size: -; cdr3_nt: TGTGCCAGCAGCTTAGCTGGAGGGTGGAATGAGCAGTTCTTC; cdr3_aa: CASSLAGGWNEQFF
v_call: TRBV12-3/TRBV12-4; d_call: -; j_call: TRBJ1-1; clone_size: -; cdr3_nt: TGTGCCAGCAGTTTGAGGTTGGACACTGAAGCTTTCTTT; cdr3_aa: CASSLRLDTEAFF
v_call: TRBV3-1/TRBV3-2; d_call: TRBD1; j_call: TRBJ1-2; clone_size: -; cdr3_nt: TGTGCCAGCAGCCATGACAGGGGTGGGTATGGCTACACCTTC; cdr3_aa: CASSHDRGGYGYTF
v_call: TRBV7-7; d_call: -; j_call: TRBJ1-1; clone_size: -; cdr3_nt: TGTGCTAGCAGCTTAAGCCAGAACACTGAAGCTTTCTTT; cdr3_aa: CASSLSQNTEAFF
v_call: TRBV19; d_call: TRBD2; j_call: TRBJ2-5; clone_size: -; cdr3_nt: TGTGCCAGCGGGACTAGCGGGAGGGGGAAAGAGACCCAGTACTTC; cdr3_aa: CASGTSGRGKETQYF
v_call: TRBV6-2/TRBV6-3; d_call: TRBD2; j_call: TRBJ2-1; clone_size: -; cdr3_nt: TGTGCCAGCAGCCGACGGGCGGGAGCACTCTACAATGAGCAGTTCTTC; cdr3_aa: CASSRRAGALYNEQFF
v_call: TRBV3-1/TRBV3-2; d_call: TRBD2; j_call: TRBJ2-3; clone_size: -; cdr3_nt: TGTGCCAGCAGCCAAGATTTGCGGCGGGGGGTCGCAGATACGCAGTATTTT; cdr3_aa: CASSQDLRRGVADTQYF
v_call: TRBV14; d_call: -; j_call: TRBJ2-1; clone_size: -; cdr3_nt: TGTGCCAGCAGCCAAGAGTGGGGCCTTGGGTCCTACAATGAGCAGTTCTTC; cdr3_aa: CASSQEWGLGSYNEQFF
v_call: TRBV29-1; d_call: TRBD1; j_call: TRBJ1-4; clone_size: -; cdr3_nt: TGCAGCGGATGGGACAGGACAAATGAAAAACTGTTTTTT; cdr3_aa: CSGWDRTNEKLFF
v_call: TRBV6-1; d_call: -; j_call: TRBJ1-2; clone_size: -; cdr3_nt: TGTGCCAGCAGTGAAGGCGGCGTTGGCTACACCTTC; cdr3_aa: CASSEGGVGYTF
v_call: TRBV27; d_call: -; j_call: TRBJ1-2; clone_size: -; cdr3_nt: TGTGCCAGCAGCCCAGTCTCAAAAGTCAATGGCTACACCTTC; cdr3_aa: CASSPVSKVNGYTF
v_call: TRBV9; d_call: TRBD1; j_call: TRBJ1-4; clone_size: once; cdr3_nt: TGTGCCAGCAGCCCAAGAGGACAGGCTTCAACTAATGAAAAACTGTTTTTT; cdr3_aa: CASSPRGQASTNEKLFF
v_call: TRBV29-1; d_call: -; j_call: TRBJ2-3; clone_size: -; cdr3_nt: TGCAGCGTTGGTGATCGCGGGGCTAGCACAGATACGCAGTATTTT; cdr3_aa: CSVGDRGASTDTQYF
v_call: TRBV2; d_call: TRBD1; j_call: TRBJ1-3; clone_size: -; cdr3_nt: TGTGCCAGCAGTCCGCAGGGACAGGGAAACACCATATATTTT; cdr3_aa: CASSPQGQGNTIYF
v_call: TRBV6-5; d_call: TRBD1; j_call: TRBJ2-4; clone_size: -; cdr3_nt: TGTGCCAGCAGTTACGACAGGGGGACAGTCAAAAACATTCAGTACTTC; cdr3_aa: CASSYDRGTVKNIQYF
v_call: TRBV7-2; d_call: -; j_call: TRBJ1-6; clone_size: -; cdr3_nt: TGTGCCACCAAACAGGATCTAAATTCACCCCTCCACTTT; cdr3_aa: CATKQDLNSPLHF
v_call: TRBV30; d_call: -; j_call: TRBJ2-1; clone_size: -; cdr3_nt: TGTGCCTGGAGTCAAGGGGGAGCGGCCTGGGATACTGAGCAGTTCTTC; cdr3_aa: CAWSQGGAAWDTEQFF
v_call: TRBV4-2; d_call: TRBD1; j_call: TRBJ2-2; clone_size: -; cdr3_nt: TGTGCCAGCAGCCAGCTTCAGGGGGCGCAAACCGGGGAGCTGTTTTTT; cdr3_aa: CASSQLQGAQTGELFF
v_call: TRBV7-9; d_call: TRBD2; j_call: TRBJ2-3; clone_size: -; cdr3_nt: TGTGCCAGCAGCTTAACTAGCGGGAACACAGATACGCAGTATTTT; cdr3_aa: CASSLTSGNTDTQYF
v_call: TRBV11-2; d_call: -; j_call: TRBJ2-2; clone_size: -; cdr3_nt: TGTGCCAGCAGCTTAGCGGGAGCGGTCGGGGAGCTGTTTTTT; cdr3_aa: CASSLAGAVGELFF
v_call: TRBV6-5; d_call: -; j_call: TRBJ1-2; clone_size: -; cdr3_nt: TGTGCCAGCAGCCTTACGGGGTTCTATGGCTACACCTTC; cdr3_aa: CASSLTGFYGYTF
v_call: TRBV6-5; d_call: -; j_call: TRBJ1-5; clone_size: -; cdr3_nt: TGTGCCAGCAGACGACAATACGACAATCAGCCCCAGCATTTT; cdr3_aa: CASRRQYDNQPQHF
v_call: TRBV5-1; d_call: -; j_call: TRBJ2-7; clone_size: -; cdr3_nt: TGCGCCAGCAAATGGGGGGAAGGCTCCTACGAGCAGTACTTC; cdr3_aa: CASKWGEGSYEQYF
v_call: TRBV27; d_call: TRBD2; j_call: TRBJ2-3; clone_size: -; cdr3_nt: TGTGCCAGCAGTTTTAGCGGGAGGGCCCGTTATGCAGATACGCAGTATTTT; cdr3_aa: CASSFSGRARYADTQYF
v_call: TRBV5-6; d_call: TRBD1; j_call: TRBJ2-5; clone_size: few; cdr3_nt: TGTGCCAGCAGCTTGGGGGGCAGGGGGCAAGAGACCCAGTACTTC; cdr3_aa: CASSLGGRGQETQYF
v_call: TRBV3-1/TRBV3-2; d_call: -; j_call: TRBJ1-1; clone_size: once; cdr3_nt: TGTGCCAGCAGCCAAGATTGGGCAGGAAAAACTGAAGCTTTCTTT; cdr3_aa: CASSQDWAGKTEAFF
v_call: TRBV7-3; d_call: -; j_call: TRBJ1-1; clone_size: -; cdr3_nt: TGTGCCAGCAGCTTAACCCCCAGCACTGAAGCTTTCTTT; cdr3_aa: CASSLTPSTEAFF
v_call: TRBV3-1/TRBV3-2; d_call: TRBD1; j_call: TRBJ1-1; clone_size: -; cdr3_nt: TGTGCCAGCAGCCTTCTAGCCCAGGGGGGGAACACTGAAGCTTTCTTT; cdr3_aa: CASSLLAQGGNTEAFF
v_call: TRBV12-5; d_call: -; j_call: TRBJ2-3; clone_size: -; cdr3_nt: TGTGCTAGCGACTTGACAGGCACAGATACGCAGTATTTT; cdr3_aa: CASDLTGTDTQYF
v_call: TRBV25-1; d_call: TRBD2; j_call: TRBJ2-1; clone_size: -; cdr3_nt: TGTGCCAGCACTACTGGCGCTGGACGGCGGCGGGGGGATGAGCAGTTCTTC; cdr3_aa: CASTTGAGRRRGDEQFF
v_call: TRBV7-2; d_call: -; j_call: TRBJ2-7; clone_size: -; cdr3_nt: TGTGCCAGCAGCTTATTCAGGGTCCCCTCCTACGAGCAGTACTTC; cdr3_aa: CASSLFRVPSYEQYF
v_call: TRBV12-3/TRBV12-4; d_call: TRBD1; j_call: TRBJ1-2; clone_size: -; cdr3_nt: TGTGCCAGCACCCGGGACAGGGTTTATGGCTACACCTTC; cdr3_aa: CASTRDRVYGYTF
v_call: TRBV19; d_call: TRBD1; j_call: TRBJ1-1; clone_size: -; cdr3_nt: TGTGCCAGTAGTATGGGACAGACGGCCGCTGAAGCTTTCTTT; cdr3_aa: CASSMGQTAAEAFF
v_call: TRBV18; d_call: TRBD2; j_call: TRBJ2-1; clone_size: -; cdr3_nt: TGTGCCAGCTCACCACCGGGACTAGCGACAAATGAGCAGTTCTTC; cdr3_aa: CASSPPGLATNEQFF
v_call: TRBV7-2; d_call: -; j_call: TRBJ2-3; clone_size: -; cdr3_nt: TGTGCCAGCAGCCTTCTTGGACTCGGGACAGATACGCAGTATTTT; cdr3_aa: CASSLLGLGTDTQYF
v_call: TRBV4-1; d_call: -; j_call: TRBJ1-5; clone_size: -; cdr3_nt: TGCGCCAGCAGCCACGCGGCCCAGCATTTT; cdr3_aa: CASSHAAQHF
v_call: TRBV29-1; d_call: -; j_call: TRBJ2-1; clone_size: -; cdr3_nt: TGCAGCGTTGAAAGGGGAAATAATGAGCAGTTCTTC; cdr3_aa: CSVERGNNEQFF
v_call: TRBV4-3; d_call: TRBD2; j_call: TRBJ2-1; clone_size: -; cdr3_nt: TGCGCCAGCAGCCAAGGGGGTCTAGCGGGAGTAGATGAGCAGTTCTTC; cdr3_aa: CASSQGGLAGVDEQFF
v_call: TRBV27; d_call: -; j_call: TRBJ1-4; clone_size: few; cdr3_nt: TGTGCCAGCAGTCTCAAGGTGAATAGAGGGGAAAAACTGTTTTTT; cdr3_aa: CASSLKVNRGEKLFF
v_call: TRBV7-7; d_call: TRBD2; j_call: TRBJ2-1; clone_size: once; cdr3_nt: TGTGCCAGCAGCCCCTTAGCGGGGAGGGCGAGCAATGAGCAGTTCTTC; cdr3_aa: CASSPLAGRASNEQFF
v_call: TRBV6-5; d_call: -; j_call: TRBJ1-5; clone_size: -; cdr3_nt: TGTGCCAGCGGTCAGTTACAAAATCAGCCCCAGCATTTT; cdr3_aa: CASGQLQNQPQHF
v_call: TRBV9; d_call: TRBD2; j_call: TRBJ2-6; clone_size: -; cdr3_nt: TGTGCCAGCACCCCCGGGAGGACCTCTGGGGCCAACGTCCTGACTTTC; cdr3_aa: CASTPGRTSGANVLTF
v_call: TRBV3-1/TRBV3-2; d_call: -; j_call: TRBJ1-1; clone_size: -; cdr3_nt: TGTGCCAGCAGCCAAGCGGGGGGCACTGAAGCTTTCTTT; cdr3_aa: CASSQAGGTEAFF
v_call: TRBV6-5; d_call: -; j_call: TRBJ1-5; clone_size: many; cdr3_nt: TGTGCCAGCAGTTTGTTGAGGGAAACGGAGCCCCAGCATTTT; cdr3_aa: CASSLLRETEPQHF
v_call: TRBV29-1; d_call: -; j_call: TRBJ1-1; clone_size: -; cdr3_nt: TGCAGCGTTGAAGAGACGGCGGGAACTGAAGCTTTCTTT; cdr3_aa: CSVEETAGTEAFF